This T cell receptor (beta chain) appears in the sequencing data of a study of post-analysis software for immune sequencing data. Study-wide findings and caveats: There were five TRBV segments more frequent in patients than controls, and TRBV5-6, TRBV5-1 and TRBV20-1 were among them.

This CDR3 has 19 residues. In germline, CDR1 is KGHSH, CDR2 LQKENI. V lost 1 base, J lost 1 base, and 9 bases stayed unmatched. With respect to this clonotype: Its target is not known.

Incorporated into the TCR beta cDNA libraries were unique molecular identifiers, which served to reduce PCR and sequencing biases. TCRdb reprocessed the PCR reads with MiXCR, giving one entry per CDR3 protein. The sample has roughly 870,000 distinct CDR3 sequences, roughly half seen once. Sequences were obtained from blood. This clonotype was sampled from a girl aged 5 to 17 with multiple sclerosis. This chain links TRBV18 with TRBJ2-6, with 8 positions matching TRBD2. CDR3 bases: TGTGCCAGCTCACCACTGGGACTAGTGGGGAAGTCTGGGGCCAACGTCCTGACTTTC. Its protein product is CASSPLGLVGKSGANVLTF. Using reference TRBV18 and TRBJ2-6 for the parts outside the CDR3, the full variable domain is NAGVMQNPRHLVRRRGQEARLRCSPMKGHSHVYWYRQLPEEGLKFMVYLQKENIIDESGMPKERFSAEFPKEGPSILRIQQVVRGDSAAYFCASSPLGLVGKSGANVLTFGAGSRLTVL.